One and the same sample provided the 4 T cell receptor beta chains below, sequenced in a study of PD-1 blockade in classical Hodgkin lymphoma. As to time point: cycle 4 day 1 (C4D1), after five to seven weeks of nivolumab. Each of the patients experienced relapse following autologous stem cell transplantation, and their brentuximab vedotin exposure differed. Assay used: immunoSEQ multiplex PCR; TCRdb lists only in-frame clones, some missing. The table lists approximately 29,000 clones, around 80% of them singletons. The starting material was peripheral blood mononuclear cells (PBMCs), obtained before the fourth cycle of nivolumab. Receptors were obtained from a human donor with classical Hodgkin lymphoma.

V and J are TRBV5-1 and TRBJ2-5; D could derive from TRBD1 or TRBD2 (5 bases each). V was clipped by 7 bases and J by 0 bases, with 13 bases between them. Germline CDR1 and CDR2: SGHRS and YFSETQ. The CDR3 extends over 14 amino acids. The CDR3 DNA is TGCGCCAGCGGACCCGGGACGGACCAAGAGACCCAGTACTTC. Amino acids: CASGPGTDQETQYF. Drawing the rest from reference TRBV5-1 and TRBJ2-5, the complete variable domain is KAGVTQTPRYLIKTRGQQVTLSCSPISGHRSVSWYQQTPGQGLQFLFEYFSETQRNKGNFPGRFSGRQFSNSRSEMNVSTLELGDSALYLCASGPGTDQETQYFGPGTRLLVL.

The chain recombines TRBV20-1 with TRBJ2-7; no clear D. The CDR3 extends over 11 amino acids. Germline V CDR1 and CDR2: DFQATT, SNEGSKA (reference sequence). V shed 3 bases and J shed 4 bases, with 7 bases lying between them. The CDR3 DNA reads TGCAGTGCTAGCGCCAGTTACGAGCAGTACTTC. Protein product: CSASASYEQYF.

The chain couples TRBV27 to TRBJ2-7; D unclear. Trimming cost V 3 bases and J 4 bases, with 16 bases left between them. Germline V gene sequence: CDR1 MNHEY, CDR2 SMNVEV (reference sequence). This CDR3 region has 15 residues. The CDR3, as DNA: TGTGCCAGCAGTTTGATGGCCGGTGGAGCTTACGAGCAGTACTTC. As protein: CASSLMAGGAYEQYF.

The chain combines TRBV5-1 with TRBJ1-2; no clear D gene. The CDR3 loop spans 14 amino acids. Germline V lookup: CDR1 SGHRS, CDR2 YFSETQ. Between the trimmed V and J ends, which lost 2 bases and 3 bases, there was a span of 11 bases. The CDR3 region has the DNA TGCGCCAGCAGCTTCTCGGCCGGGGACTATGGCTACACCTTC. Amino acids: CASSFSAGDYGYTF.